What follows are 12 T cell receptor beta chains derived from one specimen sequenced in a study of blood T cell repertoires in COVID-19. The table came from immunoSEQ multiplex PCR; TCRdb's copy has only in-frame clones and leaves some out. Seen here are 50,000 to 75,000 clones, about nine tenths observed once, and the top ten hold about 9.1%. The sample consisted of peripheral blood. The receptors derive from a human donor in a cohort sampled during active COVID-19.

The chain couples TRBV7-2 to TRBJ2-3; D gene uncertain. In germline, CDR1 is SGHTA, CDR2 FQGNSA. This CDR3 spans 12 amino acids. V was clipped by 5 bases and J by 7 bases, with 10 bases between them. This CDR3 reads CASSHRSHTQYF. DNA of the CDR3: TGTGCCAGCAGCCATAGATCACATACGCAGTATTTT.

J is TRBJ2-3 and V is TRBV28; D is uncertain. Trimming left V 10 bases short and J 4 bases short, with 9 bases between. Germline V gene lookup returns CDR1 MDHEN and CDR2 SYDVKM. This CDR3 comprises 11 residues. The CDR3 here is CAIIRADTQYF. CDR3 sequence (DNA): TGTGCCATCATCCGCGCAGATACGCAGTATTTT.

The chain couples TRBV19 to TRBJ2-3; 8 bases line up with TRBD2. The ends lost 6 bases at V and 1 base at J; junction bases unmatched: 9. CDR1 LNHDA and CDR2 SQIVND come from the germline V gene (reference sequence). The CDR3 sequence is 16 residues long. CDR3 protein: CASSVTASGRTDTQYF. In DNA form, the CDR3 reads TGTGCCAGTAGCGTTACGGCTAGCGGGCGCACAGATACGCAGTATTTT.

The chain has TRBV15 and TRBJ2-3; a weak D match, TRBD2 (5 bases). Germline CDR1 and CDR2: LNHNV and YYDKDF (reference sequence). CDR3 length equals 16 residues. V was trimmed by 0 bases and J by 0 bases, leaving 10 bases between them. The CDR3 nucleotides are TGTGCCACCAGCAGAGATCCGGGAATTAGCACAGATACGCAGTATTTT. It yields the protein CATSRDPGISTDTQYF.

DNA of the CDR3: TGTGCCAGCAGCCTGCCCGGGTTCTACGAGCAGTACTTC. Protein: CASSLPGFYEQYF. The rearrangement uses TRBV3-1 (or the pseudogene TRBV3-2) and TRBJ2-7; D is ambiguous. The CDR3 loop spans 13 amino acids. Germline CDR1 is LGHDT and CDR2 is YNNKEL (reference sequence). Trimming removed 4 bases from V and 3 bases from J, with 10 bases in between.

The CDR3 coding sequence is TGTGCCAGCTCACCGGGACAGCCCCTGGGCTACACCTTC. As protein: CASSPGQPLGYTF. The rearrangement uses TRBV18 and TRBJ1-2, with TRBD1 matching 7 bases. The CDR3 totals 13 residues. Germline V gene sequence: CDR1 KGHSH, CDR2 LQKENI. J lost 8 bases, V lost 3 bases, and 6 bases had no gene match.

The chain joins TRBV29-1 to TRBJ2-7; 7 nucleotides align to TRBD1. This CDR3 has 13 amino acids. Germline V lookup: CDR1 SQVTM, CDR2 ANQGSEA. V shed 6 bases and J 0 bases; nucleotides not matched to a gene: 5. CDR3 residues: CSVWDRDSYEQYF. In DNA form, the CDR3 reads TGCAGCGTCTGGGACAGAGACTCCTACGAGCAGTACTTC.

The gene calls are TRBV28 and TRBJ2-5, with D possibly TRBD2 on 5 matching bases. V lost 6 bases and J lost 6, with 17 bases in between. CDR3 length: 14 amino acids. CDR1 MDHEN and CDR2 SYDVKM come from the germline V gene. This chain's CDR3 is CASRSQRSGKTQYF. As DNA, the CDR3 is TGTGCCAGCAGAAGTCAGCGGTCTGGGAAGACCCAGTACTTC.

The chain joins TRBV7-2 to TRBJ2-7; the D is unclear. The CDR3 runs 13 residues. Germline-derived CDR1 and CDR2 are SGHTA and FQGNSA. Trimming shortened V by 1 base and J by 7 bases, and 11 bases separated the two germline ends. CDR3 residues: CASSLDLAREQYF. CDR3 in DNA: TGTGCCAGCAGCTTAGACCTCGCCCGGGAGCAGTACTTC.

This clone was seen a single time. The chain employs TRBV7-6 and TRBJ2-6; D perhaps matches TRBD2 (7 bases). This CDR3 has 17 residues. The germline V and J ends were trimmed by 2 bases and 4 bases, with 15 bases remaining between them. Germline lookup yields CDR1 SGHVS and CDR2 FNYEAQ. The CDR3 DNA is TGTGCCAGCAGCTTACAAATGGCGGGGGCCGGGGCCAACGTCCTGACTTTC. Translation: CASSLQMAGAGANVLTF.

The V and J genes are TRBV6-5 and TRBJ2-7, with 9 bases lining up with TRBD2. Per the germline V gene, CDR1 is MNHEY and CDR2 is SVGAGI. There are 15 residues in the CDR3. The J segment lost 3 bases and the V segment lost 5 bases, leaving 8 bases of the junction unmatched. CDR3 DNA sequence: TGTGCCAGCAGTCCCGGGATAGCGGGGGTCTACGAGCAGTACTTC. Translated, it gives CASSPGIAGVYEQYF.

This clone came up once. This chain joins TRBV5-6 and TRBJ1-6; D not resolved. Trimming left V 0 bases short and J 4 bases short, with 8 bases between. Germline CDR1 and CDR2: SGHDT and YYEEEE. This CDR3 region has 15 residues. The CDR3 sequence is CASSLGTIYNSPLHF. The CDR3 coding sequence is TGTGCCAGCAGCTTGGGGACTATATATAATTCACCCCTCCACTTT.